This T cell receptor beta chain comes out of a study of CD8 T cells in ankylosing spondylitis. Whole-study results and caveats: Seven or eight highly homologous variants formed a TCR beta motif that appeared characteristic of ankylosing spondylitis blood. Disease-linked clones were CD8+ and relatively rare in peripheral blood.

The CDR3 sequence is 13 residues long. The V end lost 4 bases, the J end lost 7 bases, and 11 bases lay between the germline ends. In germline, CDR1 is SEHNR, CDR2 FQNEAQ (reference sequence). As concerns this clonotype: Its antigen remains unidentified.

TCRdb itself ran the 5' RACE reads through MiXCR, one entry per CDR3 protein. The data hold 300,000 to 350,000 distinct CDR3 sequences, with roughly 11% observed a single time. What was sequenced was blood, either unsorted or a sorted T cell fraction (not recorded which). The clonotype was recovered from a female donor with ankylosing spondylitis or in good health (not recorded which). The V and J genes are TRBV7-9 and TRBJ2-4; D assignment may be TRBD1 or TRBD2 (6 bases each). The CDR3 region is CASSSQGRNIQYF. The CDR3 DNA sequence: TGTGCCAGCAGCTCGCAGGGGAGGAACATTCAGTACTTC.